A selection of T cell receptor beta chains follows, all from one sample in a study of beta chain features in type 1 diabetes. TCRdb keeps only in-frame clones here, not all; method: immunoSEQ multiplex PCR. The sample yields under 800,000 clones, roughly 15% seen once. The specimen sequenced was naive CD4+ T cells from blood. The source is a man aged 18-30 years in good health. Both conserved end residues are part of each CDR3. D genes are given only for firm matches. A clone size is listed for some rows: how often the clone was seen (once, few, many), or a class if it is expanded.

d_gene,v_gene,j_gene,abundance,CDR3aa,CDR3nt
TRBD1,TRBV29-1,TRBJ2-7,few,CSVGQGVSEQYF,TGCAGCGTTGGACAGGGCGTAAGCGAGCAGTACTTC
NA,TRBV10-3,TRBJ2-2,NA,CAIKSNTGELFF,TGTGCCATCAAATCAAACACCGGGGAGCTGTTTTTT
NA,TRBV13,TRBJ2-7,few,CASSWRGLRFYEQYF,TGTGCCAGCAGCTGGAGGGGGCTGAGGTTCTACGAGCAGTACTTC
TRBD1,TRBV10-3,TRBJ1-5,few,CAISTGQGHQPQHF,TGTGCCATCAGTACGGGACAGGGCCATCAGCCCCAGCATTTT
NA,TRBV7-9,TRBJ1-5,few,CASSLAKGDSLNQPQHF,TGTGCCAGCAGCTTAGCGAAGGGGGATTCCCTCAATCAGCCCCAGCATTTT
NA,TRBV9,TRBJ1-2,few,CASSDGGGEGYTF,TGTGCCAGCAGCGATGGAGGGGGAGAGGGCTACACCTTC
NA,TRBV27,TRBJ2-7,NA,CASRTRAGEYEQYF,TGTGCCAGCAGGACCCGGGCAGGGGAGTACGAGCAGTACTTC
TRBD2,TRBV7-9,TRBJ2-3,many,CASTRGSGGTDTQYF,TGTGCCAGCACTCGAGGGAGCGGGGGCACAGATACGCAGTATTTT
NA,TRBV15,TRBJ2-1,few,CATSRGGWGSKNEQFF,TGTGCCACCAGCAGAGGCGGCTGGGGGTCAAAGAATGAGCAGTTCTTC
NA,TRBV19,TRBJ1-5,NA,CASSMERARGNQPQHF,TGTGCCAGTAGTATGGAAAGGGCACGGGGCAATCAGCCCCAGCATTTT
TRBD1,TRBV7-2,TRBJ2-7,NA,CASSLVGTGEYEQYF,TGTGCCAGCAGCTTAGTGGGGACAGGGGAATACGAGCAGTACTTC
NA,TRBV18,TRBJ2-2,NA,CASSFSEGPNTGELFF,TGTGCCAGCTCATTTAGCGAGGGACCTAACACCGGGGAGCTGTTTTTT
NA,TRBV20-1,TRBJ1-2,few,CSASDGYGYTF,TGCAGTGCTTCGGACGGCTATGGCTACACCTTC
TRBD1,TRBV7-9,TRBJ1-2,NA,CASRGTGGANYGYTF,TGTGCCAGCAGGGGAACAGGGGGCGCCAACTATGGCTACACCTTC
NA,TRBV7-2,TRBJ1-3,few,CASRLTGSSGNTIYF,TGTGCCAGCAGATTAACCGGGAGCTCTGGAAACACCATATATTTT
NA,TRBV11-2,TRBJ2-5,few,CASSLEKAGKTQYF,TGTGCCAGCAGCTTAGAGAAGGCAGGGAAGACCCAGTACTTC
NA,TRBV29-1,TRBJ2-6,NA,CSGQVSGSGANVLTF,TGCAGCGGACAGGTTTCGGGCTCTGGGGCCAACGTCCTGACTTTC
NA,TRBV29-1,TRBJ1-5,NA,CSVVKGCLNQPQHF,TGCAGCGTTGTAAAAGGGTGCCTTAATCAGCCCCAGCATTTT
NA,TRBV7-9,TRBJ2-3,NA,CASSQGADTQYF,TGTGCCAGCAGCCAAGGGGCGGATACGCAGTATTTT
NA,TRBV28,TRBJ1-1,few,CAGKLLENTEAFF,TGTGCCGGCAAATTACTGGAGAACACTGAAGCTTTCTTT
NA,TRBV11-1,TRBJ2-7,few,CASSLWQYEQYF,TGTGCCAGCAGCTTATGGCAGTACGAGCAGTACTTC